This record concerns one T cell receptor beta chain sequence. Antigen: not known. Sequencing libraries made from TCR beta cDNA carried unique molecular identifiers. Roughly 450,000 cDNA molecules were recovered from an input of roughly 0.95 to 10 million T cells. One entry per CDR3 protein, called by TCRdb with MiXCR from the PCR reads. The profile shows 600,000 to 700,000 distinct CDR3 sequences, about 60% of them singletons. V was pared by 4 bases and J by 4 bases, with 11 bases between. Germline V lookup: CDR1 DFQATT, CDR2 SNEGSKA (reference sequence). The CDR3 is 13 amino acids. This entry comes from a study of post-analysis software for immune sequencing data. Study as a whole: Progressive-relapsing, secondary progressive and relapsing-remitting multiple sclerosis were among the disease courses included.

Study-level findings and limits: Controls significantly exceeded multiple sclerosis patients in normalized Chao1 diversity. Among roughly five TRBV segments more frequent in patients than controls were TRBV5-6, TRBV5-1 and TRBV20-1. F measure clustering grouped samples strongly by preparation batch.

This clonotype was obtained from a girl between 2 and 10 years old with multiple sclerosis. The chain joins TRBV20-1 to TRBJ2-1, with D perhaps matching TRBD2 (5 bases). Sequenced: blood. CDR3: CSATKLAYNEQFF. The DNA for the CDR3 is TGCAGTGCTACGAAGCTAGCTTACAATGAGCAGTTCTTC.